The clone carrying this T cell receptor beta chain was observed many times. MiXCR, run by TCRdb on the RACE reads, gives a single entry per CDR3 protein. The profile shows over 300,000 distinct CDR3 sequences, 5.1% of them singletons. The record originates from a study of human T cells and chemical hapten exposure. The time point: pre-sensitization, week 0. Documented treatment: therapeutic diphenylcyclopropenone sensitization with weekly scalp DPC. Here the sequenced sample was whole blood, taken in connection with sensitization to the hapten diphenylcyclopropenone (DPC). The source of this sequence is a woman aged 45-65 years with alopecia areata. Some clones in this sample may be carry-over from other donors' samples.

DNA of the CDR3: TGTGCCAGCAGCCCAGCCTTCAGGGGGCCCGGGGCCAACGTCCTGACTTTC. It translates to CASSPAFRGPGANVLTF. The chain carries TRBV4-2 and TRBJ2-6, with TRBD1 matching 8 bases. J lost 4 bases, V lost 4 bases, and 9 bases had no gene match. The germline CDR1 and CDR2 sequences are LGHNA and YNFKEQ. This CDR3 region has 17 residues.